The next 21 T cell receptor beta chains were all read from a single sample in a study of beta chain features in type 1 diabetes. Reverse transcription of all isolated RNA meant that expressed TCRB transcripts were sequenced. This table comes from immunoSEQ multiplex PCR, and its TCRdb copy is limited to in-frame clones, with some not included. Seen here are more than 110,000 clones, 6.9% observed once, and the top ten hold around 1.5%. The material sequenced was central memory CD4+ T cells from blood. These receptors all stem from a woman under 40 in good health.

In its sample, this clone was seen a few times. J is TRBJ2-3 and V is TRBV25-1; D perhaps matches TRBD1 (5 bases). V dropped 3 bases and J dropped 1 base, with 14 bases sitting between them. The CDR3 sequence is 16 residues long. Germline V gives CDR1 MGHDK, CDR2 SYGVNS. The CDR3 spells CASSDPQGVGTDTQYF. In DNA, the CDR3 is TGTGCCAGCAGTGATCCCCAGGGTGTAGGCACAGATACGCAGTATTTT.

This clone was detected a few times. CDR3: CASSPRQGSTDTQYF. The CDR3 DNA follows: TGTGCCAGCAGCCCACGACAGGGTAGCACAGATACGCAGTATTTT. The V call is TRBV9, the J call TRBJ2-3, with TRBD1 matching over 7 bases. Germline trimming cut 4 bases from V and 0 bases from J; bases unmatched to any gene: 5. The CDR3 loop spans 15 amino acids. The germline CDR1 and CDR2 sequences are SGDLS and YYNGEE.

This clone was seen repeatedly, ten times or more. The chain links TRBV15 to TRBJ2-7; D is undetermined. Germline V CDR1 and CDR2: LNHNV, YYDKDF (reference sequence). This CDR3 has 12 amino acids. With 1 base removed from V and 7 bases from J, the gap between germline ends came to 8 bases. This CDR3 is CATSRGAGEQYF. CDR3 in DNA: TGTGCCACCAGCAGAGGGGCTGGAGAGCAGTACTTC.

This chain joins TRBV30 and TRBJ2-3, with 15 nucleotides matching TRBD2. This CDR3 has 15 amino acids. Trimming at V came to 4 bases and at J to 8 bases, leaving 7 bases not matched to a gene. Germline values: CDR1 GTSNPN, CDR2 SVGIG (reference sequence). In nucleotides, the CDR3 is TGTGCCTGGACGGGGGGACTAGCGGGAGGACGTACGCAGTATTTT. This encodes CAWTGGLAGGRTQYF.

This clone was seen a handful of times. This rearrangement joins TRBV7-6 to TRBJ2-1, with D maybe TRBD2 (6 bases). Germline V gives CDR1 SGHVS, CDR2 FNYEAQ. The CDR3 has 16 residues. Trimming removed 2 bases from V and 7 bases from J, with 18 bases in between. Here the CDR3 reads CASSLMSEGLSNEQFF. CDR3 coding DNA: TGTGCCAGCAGCTTAATGTCGGAGGGCCTATCGAATGAGCAGTTCTTC.

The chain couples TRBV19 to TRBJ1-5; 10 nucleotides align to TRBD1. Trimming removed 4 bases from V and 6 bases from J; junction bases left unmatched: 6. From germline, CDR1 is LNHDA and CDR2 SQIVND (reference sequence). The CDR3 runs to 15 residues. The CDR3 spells CASSNWDRGAQPQHF. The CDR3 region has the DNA TGTGCCAGTAGTAATTGGGACAGGGGTGCTCAGCCCCAGCATTTT. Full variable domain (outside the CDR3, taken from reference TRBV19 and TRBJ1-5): DGGITQSPKYLFRKEGQNVTLSCEQNLNHDAMYWYRQDPGQGLRLIYYSQIVNDFQKGDIAEGYSVSREKKESFPLTVTSAQKNPTAFYLCASSNWDRGAQPQHFGDGTRLSIL.

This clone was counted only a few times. DNA for the CDR3: TGTGCCAGTAACCGAGGGTCGAGCAATCAGCCCCAGCATTTT. Residues: CASNRGSSNQPQHF. This rearrangement joins TRBV28 to TRBJ1-5; D gene ambiguous. Per the germline V gene, CDR1 is MDHEN and CDR2 is SYDVKM. The V and J ends lost 9 bases and 1 base respectively, with 13 bases between them. This CDR3 region has 14 residues.

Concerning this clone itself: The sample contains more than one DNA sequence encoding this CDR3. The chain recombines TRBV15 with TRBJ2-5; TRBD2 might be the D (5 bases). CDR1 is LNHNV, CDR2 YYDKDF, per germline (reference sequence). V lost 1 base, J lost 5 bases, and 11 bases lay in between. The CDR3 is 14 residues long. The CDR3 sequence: CATSRGGSGETQYF. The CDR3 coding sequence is TGTGCCACCAGCAGAGGAGGGTCCGGGGAGACCCAGTACTTC. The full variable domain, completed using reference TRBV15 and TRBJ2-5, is DAMVIQNPRYQVTQFGKPVTLSCSQTLNHNVMYWYQQKSSQAPKLLFHYYDKDFNNEADTPDNFQSRRPNTSFCFLDIRSPGLGDTAMYLCATSRGGSGETQYFGPGTRLLVL.

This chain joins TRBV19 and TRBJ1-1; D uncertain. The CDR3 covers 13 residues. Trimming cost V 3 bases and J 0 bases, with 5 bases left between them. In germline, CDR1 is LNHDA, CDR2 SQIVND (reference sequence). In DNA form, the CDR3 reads TGTGCCAGTAGTATTCAGGTGAACACTGAAGCTTTCTTT. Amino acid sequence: CASSIQVNTEAFF.

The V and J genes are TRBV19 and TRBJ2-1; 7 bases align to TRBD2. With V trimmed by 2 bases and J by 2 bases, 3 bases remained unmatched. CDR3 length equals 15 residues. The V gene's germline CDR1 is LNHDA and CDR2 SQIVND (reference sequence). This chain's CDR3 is CASSIFAGAYNEQFF. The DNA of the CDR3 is TGTGCCAGTAGTATATTTGCGGGAGCCTACAATGAGCAGTTCTTC.

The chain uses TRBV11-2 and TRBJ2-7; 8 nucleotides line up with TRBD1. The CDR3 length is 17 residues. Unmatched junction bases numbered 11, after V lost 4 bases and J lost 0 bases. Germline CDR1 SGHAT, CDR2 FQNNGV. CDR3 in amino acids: CASSSAGQGLSSYEQYF. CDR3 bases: TGTGCCAGCAGCTCCGCAGGACAGGGTCTCAGCTCCTACGAGCAGTACTTC.

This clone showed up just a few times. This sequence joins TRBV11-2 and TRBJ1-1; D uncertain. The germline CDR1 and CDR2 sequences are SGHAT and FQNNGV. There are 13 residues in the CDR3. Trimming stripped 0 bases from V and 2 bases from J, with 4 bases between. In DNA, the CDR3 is TGTGCCAGCAGCTTAGAACTAAACACTGAAGCTTTCTTT. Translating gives CASSLELNTEAFF.

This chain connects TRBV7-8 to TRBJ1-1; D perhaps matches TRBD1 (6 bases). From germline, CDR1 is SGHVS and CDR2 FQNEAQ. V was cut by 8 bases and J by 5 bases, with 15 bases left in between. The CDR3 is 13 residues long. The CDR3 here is CASVPRGRTEAFF. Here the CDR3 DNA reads TGTGCCAGCGTGCCCAGGGGTCGGACTGAAGCTTTCTTT.

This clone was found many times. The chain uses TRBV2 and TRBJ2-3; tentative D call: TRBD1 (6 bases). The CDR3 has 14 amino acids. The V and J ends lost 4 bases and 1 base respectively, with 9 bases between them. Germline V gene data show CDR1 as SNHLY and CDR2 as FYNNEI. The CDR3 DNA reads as TGTGCCAGCAGTGTACGACAGGGCACAGATACGCAGTATTTT. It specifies CASSVRQGTDTQYF.

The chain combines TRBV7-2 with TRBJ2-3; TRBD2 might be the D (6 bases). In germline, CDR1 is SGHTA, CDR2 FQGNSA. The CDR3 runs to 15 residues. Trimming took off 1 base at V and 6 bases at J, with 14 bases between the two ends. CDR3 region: CASSLDQREMDTQYF. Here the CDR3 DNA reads TGTGCCAGCAGCTTAGATCAACGGGAGATGGATACGCAGTATTTT.

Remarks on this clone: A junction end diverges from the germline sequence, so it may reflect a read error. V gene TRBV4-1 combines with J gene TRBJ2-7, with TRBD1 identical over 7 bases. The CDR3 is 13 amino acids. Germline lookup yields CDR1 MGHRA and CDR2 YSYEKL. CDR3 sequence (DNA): TGTGCCAGCAGCCGCGAGGGACAGTCCGAGCAGTACTTC. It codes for CASSREGQSEQYF.

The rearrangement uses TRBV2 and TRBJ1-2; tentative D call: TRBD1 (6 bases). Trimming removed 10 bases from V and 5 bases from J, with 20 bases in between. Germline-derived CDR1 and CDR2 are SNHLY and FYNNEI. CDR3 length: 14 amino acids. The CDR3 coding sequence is TGTGCCAAACAGAAGGTTGGGGGCGCGTATGGCTACACCTTC. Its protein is CAKQKVGGAYGYTF.

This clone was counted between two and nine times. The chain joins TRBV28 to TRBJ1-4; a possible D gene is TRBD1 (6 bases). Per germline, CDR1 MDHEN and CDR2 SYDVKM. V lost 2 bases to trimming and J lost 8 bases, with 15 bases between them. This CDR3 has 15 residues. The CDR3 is CASSLPQGIEEKLFF. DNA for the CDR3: TGTGCCAGCAGTTTACCCCAGGGGATAGAGGAAAAACTGTTTTTT.

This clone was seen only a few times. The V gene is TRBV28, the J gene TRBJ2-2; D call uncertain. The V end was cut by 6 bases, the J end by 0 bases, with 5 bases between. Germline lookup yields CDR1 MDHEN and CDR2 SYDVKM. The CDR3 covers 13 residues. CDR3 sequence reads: CASRQPNTGELFF. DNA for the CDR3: TGTGCCAGCAGACAGCCGAACACCGGGGAGCTGTTTTTT.

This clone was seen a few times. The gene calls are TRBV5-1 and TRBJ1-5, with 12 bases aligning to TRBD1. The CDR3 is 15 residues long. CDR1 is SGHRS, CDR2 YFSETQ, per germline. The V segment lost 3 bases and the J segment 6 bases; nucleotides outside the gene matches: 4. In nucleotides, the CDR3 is TGCGCCAGCAGCTCGGGGACAGGGGGCATTCAGCCCCAGCATTTT. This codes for CASSSGTGGIQPQHF.

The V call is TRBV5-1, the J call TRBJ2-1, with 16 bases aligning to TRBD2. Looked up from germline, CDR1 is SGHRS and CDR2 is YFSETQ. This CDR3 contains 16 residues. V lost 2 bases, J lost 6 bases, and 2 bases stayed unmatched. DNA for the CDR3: TGCGCCAGCAGCTTAGGGACTAGCGGGAGGGTCAATGAGCAGTTCTTC. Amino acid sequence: CASSLGTSGRVNEQFF.